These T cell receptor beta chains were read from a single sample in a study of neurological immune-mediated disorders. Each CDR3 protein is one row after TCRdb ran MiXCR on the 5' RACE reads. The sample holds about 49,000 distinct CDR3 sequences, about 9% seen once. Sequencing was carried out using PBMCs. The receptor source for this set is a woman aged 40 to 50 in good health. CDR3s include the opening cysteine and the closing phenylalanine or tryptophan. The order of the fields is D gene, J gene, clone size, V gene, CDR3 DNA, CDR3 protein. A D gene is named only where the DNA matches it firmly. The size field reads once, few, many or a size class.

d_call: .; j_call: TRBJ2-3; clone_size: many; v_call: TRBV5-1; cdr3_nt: TGCGCCAGCAGCAGGGACTCGAGCACAGATACGCAGTATTTT; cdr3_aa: CASSRDSSTDTQYF
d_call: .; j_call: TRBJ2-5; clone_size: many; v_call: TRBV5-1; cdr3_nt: TGCGCCAGCAGCTGGTTTGGGCGCGGTGCCCAAGAGACCCAGTACTTC; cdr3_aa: CASSWFGRGAQETQYF
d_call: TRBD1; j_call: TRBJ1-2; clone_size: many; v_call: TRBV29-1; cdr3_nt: TGCAGCGCTCACGACAGGGAGAACTATGGCTACACCTTC; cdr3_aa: CSAHDRENYGYTF
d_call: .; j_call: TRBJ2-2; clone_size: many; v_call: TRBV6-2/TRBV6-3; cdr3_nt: TGTGCCAGCACTGGGATGGTTACCGGGGAGCTGTTTTTT; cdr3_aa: CASTGMVTGELFF
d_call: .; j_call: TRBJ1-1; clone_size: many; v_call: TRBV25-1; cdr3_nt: TGTGCCAGCAGTGTCCAGGGAAGGGACACTGAAGCTTTCTTT; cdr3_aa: CASSVQGRDTEAFF
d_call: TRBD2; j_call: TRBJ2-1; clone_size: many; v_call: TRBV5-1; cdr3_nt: TGCGCCAGCAGCTTGTCGGCGAGCGGGAATCGGCAGTTCTTC; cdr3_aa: CASSLSASGNRQFF
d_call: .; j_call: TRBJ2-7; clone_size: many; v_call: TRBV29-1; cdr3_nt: TGCAGCGTTGTCGTCGGGAGTTCCGAATACGAGCAGTACTTC; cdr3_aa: CSVVVGSSEYEQYF
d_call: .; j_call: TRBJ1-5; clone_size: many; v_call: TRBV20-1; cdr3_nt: TGCAGTGCTCCCGGCGGGGGTACAAGCAATCAGCCCCAGCATTTT; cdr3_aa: CSAPGGGTSNQPQHF
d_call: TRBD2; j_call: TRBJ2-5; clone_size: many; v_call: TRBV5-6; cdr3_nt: TGTGCCAGCAGCTCCCCCGGACTAGCGGGAGGGGTAGGGACCCAGTACTTC; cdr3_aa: CASSSPGLAGGVGTQYF
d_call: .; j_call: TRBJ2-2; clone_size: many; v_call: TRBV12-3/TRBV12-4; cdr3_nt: TGTGCCAGCAGCCCCGGAGGGATGAACACCGGGGAGCTGTTTTTT; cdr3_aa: CASSPGGMNTGELFF
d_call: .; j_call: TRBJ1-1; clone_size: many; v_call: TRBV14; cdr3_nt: TGTGCCAGCAGCTTTCCAGGGGCCACTGAAGCTTTCTTT; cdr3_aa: CASSFPGATEAFF
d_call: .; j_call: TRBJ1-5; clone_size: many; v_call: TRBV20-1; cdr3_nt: TGCAGTGCTATTTGGGCCGGGGCCCCCAATCAGCCCCAGCATTTT; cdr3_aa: CSAIWAGAPNQPQHF
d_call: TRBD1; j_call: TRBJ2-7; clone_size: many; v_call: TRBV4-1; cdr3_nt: TGCGCCAGCAGCCAAGAACTGGGACAGGGGTCCTACGAGCAGTACTTC; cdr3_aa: CASSQELGQGSYEQYF
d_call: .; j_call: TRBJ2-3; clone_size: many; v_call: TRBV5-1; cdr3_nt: TGCGCCAGCAGCTTGGTTAGGGGCGCGAGGGATACGCAGTATTTT; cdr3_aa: CASSLVRGARDTQYF
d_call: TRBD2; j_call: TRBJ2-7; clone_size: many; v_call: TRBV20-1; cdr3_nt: TGCAGTGCTAGGGAAATACTAGCGGCCAAAGACGAGCAGTACTTC; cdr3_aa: CSAREILAAKDEQYF
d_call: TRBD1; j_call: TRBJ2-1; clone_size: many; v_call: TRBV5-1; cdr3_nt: TGCGCCAGCAGCAACGGACAGGGGAGATACAATGAGCAGTTCTTC; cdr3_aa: CASSNGQGRYNEQFF